This T cell receptor (beta chain) is drawn from a study of T-cell reconstitution after alpha-beta-depleted transplantation in children. The CDR3 totals 14 residues. Germline CDR1 reads LGHNA; CDR2 reads YNFKEQ. J lost 8 bases, V lost 5 bases, and 8 bases had no gene match. The sample holds a few counts of this clonotype. The library targeted TCRbeta and was prepared with unique molecular identifiers. MiXCR, run by TCRdb on the PCR reads, gives a single entry per CDR3 protein. The table lists some 500,000 distinct CDR3 sequences, 15% to 20% of them singletons. The specimen was PBMCs from the stem cell graft donor, collected from the stem cell graft. The TCR originated in a human donor who donated a stem cell graft to a child with acute lymphoblastic leukemia. J is TRBJ2-1 and V is TRBV4-2; 8 bases are shared with TRBD2. CDR3 in amino acids: CASSGSGRLDEQFF. The DNA for the CDR3 is TGTGCCAGCAGCGGGAGCGGGAGATTAGATGAGCAGTTCTTC.